This T cell receptor beta chain is drawn from a study of cytomegalovirus exposure and HLA in healthy donors. Whole-study context: One earlier analysis, a look at approximately 180 million T cells, found some 120 million unique TCR beta sequences. Study results and caveats: A later analysis found common viral pathogens apparently linked to several of the most significant clusters.

On this clone: Its target is unknown.

Researchers ran the PCR with 60 Vbeta and 13 Jbeta primers. In the original analysis: In a later analysis, of about 80 million unique beta chains, around 11 million appeared in at least two donors. Sequencing used immunoSEQ multiplex PCR; TCRdb keeps in-frame clones, though not all of them. V and J calls and clone size are those listed in that table; D and trimming were worked out from the DNA. The data contain under 200,000 clones, 79% of them singletons. The source is a woman aged 50 to 60 in good health and CMV-seronegative. The sample comprised PBMCs.

CDR3 in DNA: TGTGCCAGCAGCCGGGACAGGGCCAGGGAGACCCAGTACTTC. Encoded protein: CASSRDRARETQYF. This chain links TRBV7-2 with TRBJ2-5; 9 bases match TRBD1. Germline CDR1 is SGHTA and CDR2 is FQGNSA. Trimming removed 5 bases from V and 5 bases from J; junction bases left unmatched: 6. The CDR3 has 14 amino acids.